Below, one T cell receptor beta chain is given with its context. Its target antigen remains unknown. No base-level quality is on record; no much larger clone is a single base apart. Collaborating institutions collected whole blood in K2EDTA tubes following their own protocols. For TCRbeta analysis, collaborators shipped samples as frozen whole blood, isolated PBMCs, or DNA extracted from either of those sample types. The germline V gene sets CDR1 to MDHEN and CDR2 to SYDVKM. V is cut by 4 bases and J by 1 base, and the space between the germline ends is 21 bases. The CDR3 spans 18 residues, from the cysteine through the phenylalanine. Kept here is only the CDR3 DNA, which spans 54 bases and is read in frame from base 1. TCRbeta CDR3 regions were amplified from genomic DNA by means of the immunoSEQ Assay, a bias-controlled multiplex PCR. In the paper's pipeline: The number of nucleated cells in each sample was estimated by amplification of reference gene primers within the assay. To quantify the absolute abundance of each unique TCRbeta CDR3 rearrangement, sequence reads were collapsed and filtered. For each sample, productive Simpson clonality was calculated by taking the square root of Simpson's diversity index across productive rearrangements. TCRdb obtained this table from immuneACCESS and retained in-frame rearrangements with V and J assigned. These tables miss some clones; where compared with another copy, unresolved V genes account for less than half of the shortfall, and the remainder is unexplained. V, J and clone size are those of that table, while D and trimming were read from the DNA. For this sample there are about 110,000 clones; 85% appear just once. The ten largest clones add up to approximately 1.5% of the sample.

The data are from a study of blood T cell repertoires in COVID-19 (dated by TCRdb to about 2020). As for the study more broadly: Samples covering the acute and convalescent phases of COVID-19 were provided by collaborators in the United States, Italy and Spain. The material from the prospective study consisted of cDNA or gDNA derived from T cells, B-cell-depleted T cells, or PBMCs. Subjects who had been exposed to COVID-19, were actively infected with it, or had recovered from it provided the deeply sampled blood TCRbeta repertoires that made up the dataset. The repertoires were made available in a free public database intended to serve as a resource for research on the immune response to SARS-CoV-2. Samples were obtained from the ongoing ImmuneRACE study (first 160 participants) and from some 1,300 subjects provided by 6 global collaborators. A de-identified subject ID, COVID-19 status, age in years and sex were almost always included in the sample metadata. Where available, HLA class I and class II types were taken from metadata supplied by the sample provider and were not determined by assay-based typing. The paper as a whole reports these results and caveats: The quantity of clinical and demographic metadata differed by source and by participant and was supplied without curation.

This receptor was identified in a man aged 35-49 years with acute or convalescent COVID-19. The chain couples TRBV28 to TRBJ2-3; possibly the D gene is TRBD1, per 7 matching bases. The sequencing input was peripheral blood. The sequenced DNA is TGTGCCAGCAGTTCCCACGCGGGCAGGGGGGCTGGCACAGATACGCAGTATTTT. This yields the protein CASSSHAGRGAGTDTQYF.